This T cell receptor beta chain originates from a study of blood T cell repertoires in COVID-19. Across the study: PBMCs, B-cell-depleted T cells, or T cells provided the cDNA or gDNA that made up the material.

Germline V CDR1 and CDR2: SNHLY, FYNNEI. Trimming shortened V by 7 bases and J by 1 base, and 10 bases separated the two germline ends. The CDR3 contains 13 residues. Sequencing used immunoSEQ multiplex PCR; TCRdb keeps in-frame clones, though not all of them. The repertoire holds hundreds of thousands of clones, with roughly 89% as singletons. Sequencing used peripheral blood. This sequence was found in a man in his fifties or sixties who had recovered from COVID-19. The chain links TRBV2 to TRBJ1-1, with no clear D. The CDR3: CASNAIKNTEAFF. CDR3 bases: TGTGCCAGCAACGCTATAAAGAACACTGAAGCTTTCTTT.